Reported below is one TCR beta chain. Its antigen is not identified. Sequencing was performed with immunoSEQ multiplex PCR; in TCRdb, only in-frame clones are kept and a portion is missing. The sample shows tens of thousands of clones, more than 80% of them seen only once. CDR1 is KGHSH and CDR2 is LQKENI in the germline V gene. The ends were cut back, 2 bases at V and 3 bases at J, with 11 bases in the middle. This CDR3 region has 15 residues. These data originate in a study of cytomegalovirus exposure and HLA in healthy donors. Findings and caveats of the study: The study put roughly 160 TCR beta chains on its list as cytomegalovirus-associated. It was confirmed in vitro that a few of the CMV-associated chains were specific for CMV antigens. High specificity and sensitivity for cytomegalovirus status were reported for the classifier.

The sequenced material came from PBMCs. This clonotype was sampled from a woman between 18 and 29 years old in good health and CMV-seronegative. The chain is built from TRBV18 and TRBJ1-5; D uncertain. This CDR3 reads CASSPRGTNNQPQHF. Here the CDR3 DNA reads TGTGCCAGCTCACCAAGAGGAACAAACAATCAGCCCCAGCATTTT.